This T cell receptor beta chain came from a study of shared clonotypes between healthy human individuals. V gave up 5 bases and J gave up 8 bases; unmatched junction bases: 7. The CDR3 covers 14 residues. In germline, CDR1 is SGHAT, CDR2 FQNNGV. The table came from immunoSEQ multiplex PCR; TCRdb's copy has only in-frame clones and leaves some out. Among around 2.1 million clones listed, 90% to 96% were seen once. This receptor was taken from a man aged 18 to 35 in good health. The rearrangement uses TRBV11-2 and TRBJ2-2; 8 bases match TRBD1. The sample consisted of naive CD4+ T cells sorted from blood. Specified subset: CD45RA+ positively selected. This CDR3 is CASSPRTGPGELFF. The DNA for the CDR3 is TGTGCCAGCAGCCCGAGGACAGGGCCTGGGGAGCTGTTTTTT.